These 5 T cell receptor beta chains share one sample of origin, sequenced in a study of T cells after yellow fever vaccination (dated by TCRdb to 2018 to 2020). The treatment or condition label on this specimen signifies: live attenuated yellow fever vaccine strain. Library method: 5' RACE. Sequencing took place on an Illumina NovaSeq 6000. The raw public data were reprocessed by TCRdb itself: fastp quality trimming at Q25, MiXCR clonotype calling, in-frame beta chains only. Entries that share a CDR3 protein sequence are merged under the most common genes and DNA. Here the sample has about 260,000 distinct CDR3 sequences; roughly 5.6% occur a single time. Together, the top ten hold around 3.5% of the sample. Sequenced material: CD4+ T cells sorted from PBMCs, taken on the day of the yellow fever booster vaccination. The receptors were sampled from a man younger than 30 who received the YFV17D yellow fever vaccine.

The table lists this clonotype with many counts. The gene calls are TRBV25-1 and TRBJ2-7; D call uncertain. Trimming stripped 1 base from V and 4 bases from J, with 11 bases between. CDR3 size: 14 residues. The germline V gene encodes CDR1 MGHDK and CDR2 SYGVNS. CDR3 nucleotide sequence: TGTGCCAGCAGTGAATCGGATTGGCGTTACGAGCAGTACTTC. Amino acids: CASSESDWRYEQYF.

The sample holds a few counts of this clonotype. The CDR3 spells CASSSGGWDGELFF. As DNA, the CDR3 is TGTGCCAGCAGTTCCGGGGGCTGGGACGGGGAGCTGTTTTTT. V gene TRBV27 combines with J gene TRBJ2-2, with D possibly called TRBD1 or TRBD2 (6 bases each). This CDR3 spans 14 amino acids. Trimming removed 4 bases at V and 7 bases at J, with 13 bases between. Germline CDR1 reads MNHEY; CDR2 reads SMNVEV (reference sequence).

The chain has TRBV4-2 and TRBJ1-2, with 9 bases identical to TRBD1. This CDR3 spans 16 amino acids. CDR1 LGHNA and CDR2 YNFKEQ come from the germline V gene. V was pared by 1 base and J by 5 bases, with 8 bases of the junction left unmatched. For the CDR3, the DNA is TGTGCCAGCAGCCAAGTGGGACAGGGTGAGGGATATGGCTACACCTTC. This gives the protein CASSQVGQGEGYGYTF.

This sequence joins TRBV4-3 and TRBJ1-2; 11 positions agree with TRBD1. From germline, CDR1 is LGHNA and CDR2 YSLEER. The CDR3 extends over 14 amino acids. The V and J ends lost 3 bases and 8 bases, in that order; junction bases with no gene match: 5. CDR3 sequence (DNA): TGCGCCAGCAGCCACCAGGGACAGGGGGACGGCTACACCTTC. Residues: CASSHQGQGDGYTF.

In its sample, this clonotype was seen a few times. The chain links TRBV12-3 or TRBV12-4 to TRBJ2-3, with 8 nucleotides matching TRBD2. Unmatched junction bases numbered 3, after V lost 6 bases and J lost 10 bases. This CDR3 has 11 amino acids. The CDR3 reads CASSGGRSQYF. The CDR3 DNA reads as TGTGCCAGCAGCGGCGGGAGGTCGCAGTATTTT.